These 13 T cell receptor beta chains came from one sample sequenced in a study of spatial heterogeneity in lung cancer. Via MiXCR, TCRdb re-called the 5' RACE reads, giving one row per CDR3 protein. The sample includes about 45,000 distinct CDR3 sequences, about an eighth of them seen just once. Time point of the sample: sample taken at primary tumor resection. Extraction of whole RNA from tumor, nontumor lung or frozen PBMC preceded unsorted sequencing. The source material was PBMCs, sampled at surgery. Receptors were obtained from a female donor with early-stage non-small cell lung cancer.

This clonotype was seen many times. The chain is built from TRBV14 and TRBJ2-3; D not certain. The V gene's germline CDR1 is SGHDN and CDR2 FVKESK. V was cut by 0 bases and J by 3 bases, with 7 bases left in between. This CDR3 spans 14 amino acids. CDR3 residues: CASSQDQLTDTQYF. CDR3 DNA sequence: TGTGCCAGCAGCCAAGATCAACTGACAGATACGCAGTATTTT.

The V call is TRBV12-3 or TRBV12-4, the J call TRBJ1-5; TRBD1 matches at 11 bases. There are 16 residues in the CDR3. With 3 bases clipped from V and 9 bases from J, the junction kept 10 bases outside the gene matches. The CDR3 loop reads CASSFSGQGACGPQHF. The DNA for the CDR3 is TGTGCCAGCAGTTTCTCCGGACAGGGGGCGTGCGGGCCCCAGCATTTT.

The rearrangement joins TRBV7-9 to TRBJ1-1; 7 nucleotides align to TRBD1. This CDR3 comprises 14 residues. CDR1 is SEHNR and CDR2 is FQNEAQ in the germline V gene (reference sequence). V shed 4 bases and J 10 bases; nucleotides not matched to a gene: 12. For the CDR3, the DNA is TGTGCCAGCAGCTCCGGGGGAGGGGGCCGGGGAGCTTTCTTT. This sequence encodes CASSSGGGGRGAFF.

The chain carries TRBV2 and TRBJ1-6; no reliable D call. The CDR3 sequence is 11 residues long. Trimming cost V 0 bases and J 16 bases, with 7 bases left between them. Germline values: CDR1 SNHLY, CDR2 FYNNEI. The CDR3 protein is CASSEATRLHF. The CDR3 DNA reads TGTGCCAGCAGTGAAGCGACACGGCTCCACTTT.

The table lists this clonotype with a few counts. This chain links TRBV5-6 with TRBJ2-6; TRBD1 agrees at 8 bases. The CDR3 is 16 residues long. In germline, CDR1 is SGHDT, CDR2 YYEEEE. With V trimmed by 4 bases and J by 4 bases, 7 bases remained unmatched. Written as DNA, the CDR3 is TGTGCCAGCAGCGGGACAGGAATGGACGGGGCCAACGTCCTGACTTTC. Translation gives CASSGTGMDGANVLTF.

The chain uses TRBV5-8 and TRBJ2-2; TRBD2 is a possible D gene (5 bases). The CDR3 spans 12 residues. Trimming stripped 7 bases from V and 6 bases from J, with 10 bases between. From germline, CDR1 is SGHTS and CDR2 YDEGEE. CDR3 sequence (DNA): TGTGCCAGCGCCTGGAGGCCCGGGGAGCTGTTTTTT. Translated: CASAWRPGELFF.

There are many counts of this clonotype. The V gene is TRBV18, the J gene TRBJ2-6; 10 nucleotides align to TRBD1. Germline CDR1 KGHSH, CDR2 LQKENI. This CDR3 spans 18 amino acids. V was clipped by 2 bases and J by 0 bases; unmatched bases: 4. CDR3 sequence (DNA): TGTGCCAGCTCACCAGACAGGGGGCCGAGCTCTGGGGCCAACGTCCTGACTTTC. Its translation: CASSPDRGPSSGANVLTF.

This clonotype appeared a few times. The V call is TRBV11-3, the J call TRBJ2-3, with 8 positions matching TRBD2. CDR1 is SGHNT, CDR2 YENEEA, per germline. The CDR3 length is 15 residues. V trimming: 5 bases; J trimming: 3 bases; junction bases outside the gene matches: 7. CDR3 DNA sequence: TGTGCCAGCAGCGATAGCGGGGCAACGACAGATACGCAGTATTTT. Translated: CASSDSGATTDTQYF.

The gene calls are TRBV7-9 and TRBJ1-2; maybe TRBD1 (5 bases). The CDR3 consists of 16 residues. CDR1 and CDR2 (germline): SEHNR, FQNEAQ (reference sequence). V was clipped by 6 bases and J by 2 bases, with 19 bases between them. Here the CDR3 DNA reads TGTGCCAGCAGTCCTACTGGTCCGACAGAAAACTATGGCTACACCTTC. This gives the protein CASSPTGPTENYGYTF.

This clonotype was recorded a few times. The CDR3: CASSPGGRDTQETQYF. The CDR3 DNA reads TGCGCCAGCAGCCCGGGGGGGCGGGACACCCAAGAGACCCAGTACTTC. The chain combines TRBV5-1 with TRBJ2-5; 8 bases are shared with TRBD2. The V and J ends lost 4 bases and 1 base, in that order; junction bases with no gene match: 9. The CDR3 totals 16 residues. Germline-derived CDR1 and CDR2 are SGHRS and YFSETQ.

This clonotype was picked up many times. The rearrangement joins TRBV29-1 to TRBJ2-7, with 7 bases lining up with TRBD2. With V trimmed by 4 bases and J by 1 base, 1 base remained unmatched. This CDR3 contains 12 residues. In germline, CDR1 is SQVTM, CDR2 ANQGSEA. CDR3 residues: CSVVGGSYEQYF. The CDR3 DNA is TGCAGCGTTGTCGGGGGGTCCTACGAGCAGTACTTC.

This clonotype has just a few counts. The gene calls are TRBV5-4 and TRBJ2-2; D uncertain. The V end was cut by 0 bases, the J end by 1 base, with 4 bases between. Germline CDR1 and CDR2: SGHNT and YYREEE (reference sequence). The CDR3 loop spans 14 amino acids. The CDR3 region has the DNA TGTGCCAGCAGCTTGGAGCGGAACACCGGGGAGCTGTTTTTT. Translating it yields CASSLERNTGELFF.

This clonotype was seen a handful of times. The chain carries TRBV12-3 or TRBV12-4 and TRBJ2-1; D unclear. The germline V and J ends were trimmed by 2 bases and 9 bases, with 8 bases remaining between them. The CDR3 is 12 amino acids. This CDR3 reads CASSLKRGEQFF. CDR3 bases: TGTGCCAGCAGTTTAAAACGAGGTGAGCAGTTCTTC.